The clone carrying this T cell receptor (beta chain) was seen a handful of times. The data originate from a study of glioma-infiltrating T cells. TCR alpha and beta CDR3 regions were amplified from RNA using iRepertoire nested multiplex PCR. Tissue mRNA or PBMC total RNA, roughly 95-400 ng, went into one-step reverse transcription and amplification. TCRdb processed the multiplex PCR reads anew with MiXCR; each CDR3 protein has one entry. Of roughly 130,000 distinct CDR3 sequences listed, approximately 24% are singletons. This CDR3 region has 16 residues. Losses at the gene ends were 4 bases for V and 4 bases for J; bases not matched to a gene: 8. Germline CDR1 reads KGHDR; CDR2 reads SFDVKD.

This chain uses TRBV24-1 with TRBJ2-1; 8 bases agree with TRBD2. Sequencing was carried out using glioma tissue, nonneoplastic brain tissue, or PBMCs (not recorded which). The source of this sequence is a human donor with low-grade glioma or glioblastoma, undergoing nonglioma brain surgery, or in good health (not recorded which). CDR3 sequence reads: CATSDPSGGAYNEQFF. CDR3 coding DNA: TGTGCCACCAGTGACCCGAGCGGGGGAGCTTACAATGAGCAGTTCTTC.